The clone carrying this TCR beta chain was found once. Its specificity is not known. The sample is drawn from a study of post-analysis software for immune sequencing data. Overall study context: In terms of disease course, relapsing-remitting, secondary progressive and progressive-relapsing multiple sclerosis were included. Findings and caveats of the study: A significant reduction in normalized Chao1 diversity was observed in multiple sclerosis patients versus controls. Among five TRBV segments more frequent in patients than controls were TRBV5-6, TRBV5-1 and TRBV20-1.

Unique-molecular-identifier-tagged TCR beta cDNA libraries were used. TCRdb reprocessed the PCR reads via MiXCR and lists one record per CDR3 protein. The sample lists roughly 400,000 distinct CDR3 sequences; 30% to 40% were seen once. Germline V gene lookup returns CDR1 SGDLS and CDR2 YYNGEE. The CDR3 sequence is 21 residues long. With 4 bases removed from V and 0 bases from J, the gap between germline ends came to 31 bases. This chain joins TRBV9 and TRBJ2-5, with D perhaps TRBD2 (5 bases). This receptor was obtained from a girl aged 2-10 years with multiple sclerosis. What was sequenced was blood. CDR3 region: CASSLSEEERDTPRYQETQYF. The CDR3 nucleotides are TGTGCCAGCAGCCTATCGGAGGAGGAGCGAGACACACCCCGGTACCAAGAGACCCAGTACTTC.